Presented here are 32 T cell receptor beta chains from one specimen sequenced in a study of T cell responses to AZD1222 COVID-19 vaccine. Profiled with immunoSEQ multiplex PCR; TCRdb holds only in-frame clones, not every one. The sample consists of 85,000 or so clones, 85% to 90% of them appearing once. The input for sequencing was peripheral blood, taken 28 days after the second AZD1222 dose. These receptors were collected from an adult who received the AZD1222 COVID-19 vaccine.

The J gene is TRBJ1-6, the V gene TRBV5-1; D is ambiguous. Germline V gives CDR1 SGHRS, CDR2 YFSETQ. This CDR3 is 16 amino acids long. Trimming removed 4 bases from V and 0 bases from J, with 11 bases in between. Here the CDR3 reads CASSPRGSSYNSPLHF. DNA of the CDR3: TGCGCCAGCAGCCCCCGTGGGAGCTCCTATAATTCACCCCTCCACTTT. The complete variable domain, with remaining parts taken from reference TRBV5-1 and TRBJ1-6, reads KAGVTQTPRYLIKTRGQQVTLSCSPISGHRSVSWYQQTPGQGLQFLFEYFSETQRNKGNFPGRFSGRQFSNSRSEMNVSTLELGDSALYLCASSPRGSSYNSPLHFGNGTRLTVT.

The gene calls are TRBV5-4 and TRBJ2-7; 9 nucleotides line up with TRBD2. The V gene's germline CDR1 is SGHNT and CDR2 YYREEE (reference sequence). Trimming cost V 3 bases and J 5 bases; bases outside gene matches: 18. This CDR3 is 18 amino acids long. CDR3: CASSSKRGLREGGDEQYF. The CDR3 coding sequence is TGTGCCAGCAGCTCGAAAAGGGGCTTGCGGGAGGGCGGCGACGAGCAGTACTTC. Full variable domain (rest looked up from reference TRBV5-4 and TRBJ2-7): ETGVTQSPTHLIKTRGQQVTLRCSSQSGHNTVSWYQQALGQGPQFIFQYYREEENGRGNFPPRFSGLQFPNYSSELNVNALELDDSALYLCASSSKRGLREGGDEQYFGPGTRLTVT.

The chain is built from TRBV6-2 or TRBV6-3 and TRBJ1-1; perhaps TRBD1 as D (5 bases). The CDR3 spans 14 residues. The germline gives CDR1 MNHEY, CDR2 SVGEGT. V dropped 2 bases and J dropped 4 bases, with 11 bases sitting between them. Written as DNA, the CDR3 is TGTGCCAGCAGTTACAGGGGCATCTCCACTGAAGCTTTCTTT. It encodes CASSYRGISTEAFF.

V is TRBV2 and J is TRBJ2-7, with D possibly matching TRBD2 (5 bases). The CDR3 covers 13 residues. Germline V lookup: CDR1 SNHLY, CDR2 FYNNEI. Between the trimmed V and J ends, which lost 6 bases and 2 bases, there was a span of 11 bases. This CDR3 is CASSRTATYEQYF. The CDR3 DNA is TGTGCCAGCAGCAGGACTGCGACCTACGAGCAGTACTTC.

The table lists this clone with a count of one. As DNA, the CDR3 is TGTGCCAGTAGTATGGACAGGGGTGGCCCTGGGGCCAACGTCCTGACTTTC. Translation: CASSMDRGGPGANVLTF. The chain uses TRBV19 and TRBJ2-6; 9 bases are a match to TRBD1. V shed 3 bases and J 2 bases; nucleotides not matched to a gene: 5. The V gene's germline CDR1 is LNHDA and CDR2 SQIVND (reference sequence). This CDR3 has 17 residues. The full variable domain, its missing parts supplied by reference TRBV19 and TRBJ2-6, is DGGITQSPKYLFRKEGQNVTLSCEQNLNHDAMYWYRQDPGQGLRLIYYSQIVNDFQKGDIAEGYSVSREKKESFPLTVTSAQKNPTAFYLCASSMDRGGPGANVLTFGAGSRLTVL.

DNA of the CDR3: TGTGCCAGCCGCCCAACGACAGGGGGAGGGGTTGAGCAGTTCTTC. Its protein product is CASRPTTGGGVEQFF. J is TRBJ2-1 and V is TRBV28; the match to TRBD1 covers 9 bases. This CDR3 is 15 amino acids long. Germline loops: CDR1 MDHEN, CDR2 SYDVKM. Unmatched junction bases numbered 14, after V lost 8 bases and J lost 9 bases.

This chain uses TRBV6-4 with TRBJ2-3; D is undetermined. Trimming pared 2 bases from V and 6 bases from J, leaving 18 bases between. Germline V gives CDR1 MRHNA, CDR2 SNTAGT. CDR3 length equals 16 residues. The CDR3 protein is CASSDAPPATADTQYF. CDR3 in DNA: TGTGCCAGCAGTGACGCCCCCCCGGCGACTGCCGATACGCAGTATTTT.

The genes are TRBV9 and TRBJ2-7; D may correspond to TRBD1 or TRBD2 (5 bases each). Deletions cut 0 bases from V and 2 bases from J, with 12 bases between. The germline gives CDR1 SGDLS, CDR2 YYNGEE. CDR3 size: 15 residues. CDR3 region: CASSVDGGAAYEQYF. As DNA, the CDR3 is TGTGCCAGCAGCGTAGATGGGGGTGCCGCCTACGAGCAGTACTTC.

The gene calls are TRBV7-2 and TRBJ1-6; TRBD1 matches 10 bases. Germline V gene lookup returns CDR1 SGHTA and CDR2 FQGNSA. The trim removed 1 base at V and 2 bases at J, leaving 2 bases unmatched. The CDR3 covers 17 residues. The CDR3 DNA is TGTGCCAGCAGCTTAGGGGACAGGGGTCCCTATAATTCACCCCTCCACTTT. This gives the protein CASSLGDRGPYNSPLHF.

The CDR3 DNA reads TGTGCCAGCAGCCCCCGATCCACGGATGTCTACGAGCAGTACTTC. As protein: CASSPRSTDVYEQYF. The V and J genes are TRBV7-2 and TRBJ2-7; D ambiguous. Trimming pared 5 bases from V and 3 bases from J, leaving 17 bases between. Germline V gene sequence: CDR1 SGHTA, CDR2 FQGNSA. This CDR3 region has 15 residues.

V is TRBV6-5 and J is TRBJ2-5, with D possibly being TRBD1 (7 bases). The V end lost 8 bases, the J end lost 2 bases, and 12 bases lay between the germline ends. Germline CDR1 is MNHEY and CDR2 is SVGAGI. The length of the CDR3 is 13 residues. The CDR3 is CASGGTVQETQYF. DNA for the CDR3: TGTGCCAGCGGGGGGACAGTACAAGAGACCCAGTACTTC.

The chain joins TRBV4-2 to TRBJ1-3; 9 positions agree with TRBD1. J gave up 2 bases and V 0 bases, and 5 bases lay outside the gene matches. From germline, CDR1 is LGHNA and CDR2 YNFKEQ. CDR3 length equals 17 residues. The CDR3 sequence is CASSQEGQGFTGNTIYF. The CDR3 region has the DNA TGTGCCAGCAGCCAAGAGGGACAGGGTTTCACTGGAAACACCATATATTTT.

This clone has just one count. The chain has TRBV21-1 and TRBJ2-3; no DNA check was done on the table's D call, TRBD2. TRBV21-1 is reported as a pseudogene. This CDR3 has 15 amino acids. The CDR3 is CASRIAATSTDTQYF. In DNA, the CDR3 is TGTGCCAGCAGGATAGCGGCAACTAGCACAGATACGCAGTATTTT.

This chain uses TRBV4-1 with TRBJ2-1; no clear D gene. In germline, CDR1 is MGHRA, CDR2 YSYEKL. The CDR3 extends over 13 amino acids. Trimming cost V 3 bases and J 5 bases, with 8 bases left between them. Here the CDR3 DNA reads TGCGCCAGCAGCCATAGGACCCACAATGAGCAGTTCTTC. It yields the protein CASSHRTHNEQFF.

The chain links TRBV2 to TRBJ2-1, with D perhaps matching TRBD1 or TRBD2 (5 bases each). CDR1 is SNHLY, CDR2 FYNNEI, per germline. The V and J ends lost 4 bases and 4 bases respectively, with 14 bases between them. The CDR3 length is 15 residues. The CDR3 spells CASSGDRGAYNEQFF. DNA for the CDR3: TGTGCCAGCAGTGGTGACAGAGGGGCTTACAATGAGCAGTTCTTC.

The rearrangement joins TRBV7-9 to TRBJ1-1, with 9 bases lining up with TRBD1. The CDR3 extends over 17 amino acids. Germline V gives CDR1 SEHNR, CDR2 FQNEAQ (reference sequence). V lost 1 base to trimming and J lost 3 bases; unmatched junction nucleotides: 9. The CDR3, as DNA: TGTGCCAGCAGCTTAGGAGTACAGGGGGCGCGGGACACTGAAGCTTTCTTT. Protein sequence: CASSLGVQGARDTEAFF.

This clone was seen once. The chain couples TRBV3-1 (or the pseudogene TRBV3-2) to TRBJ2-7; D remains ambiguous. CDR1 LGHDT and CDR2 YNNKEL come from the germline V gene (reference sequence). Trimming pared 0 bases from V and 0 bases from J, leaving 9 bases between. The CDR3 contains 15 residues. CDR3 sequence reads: CASSQDPTPSYEQYF. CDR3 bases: TGTGCCAGCAGCCAAGATCCGACTCCCTCCTACGAGCAGTACTTC.

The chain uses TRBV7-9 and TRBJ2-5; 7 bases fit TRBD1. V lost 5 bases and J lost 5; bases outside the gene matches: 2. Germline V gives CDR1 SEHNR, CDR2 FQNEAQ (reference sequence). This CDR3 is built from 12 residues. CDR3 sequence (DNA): TGTGCCAGCAGCCCACAGGGGGAGACCCAGTACTTC. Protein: CASSPQGETQYF.

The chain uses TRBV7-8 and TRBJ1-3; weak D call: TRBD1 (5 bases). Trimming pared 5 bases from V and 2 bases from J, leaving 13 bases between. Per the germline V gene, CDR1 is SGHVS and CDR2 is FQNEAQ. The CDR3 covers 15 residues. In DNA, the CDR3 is TGTGCCAGCAGCCCCCCCGGGGGTCCTGGAAACACCATATATTTT. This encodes CASSPPGGPGNTIYF.

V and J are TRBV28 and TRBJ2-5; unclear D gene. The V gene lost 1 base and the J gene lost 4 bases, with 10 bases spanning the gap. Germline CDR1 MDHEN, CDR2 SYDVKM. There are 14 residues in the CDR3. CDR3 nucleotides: TGTGCCAGCAGTTTATACGGCAACCCAGAGACCCAGTACTTC. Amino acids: CASSLYGNPETQYF. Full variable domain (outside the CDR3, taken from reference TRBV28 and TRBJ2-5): DVKVTQSSRYLVKRTGEKVFLECVQDMDHENMFWYRQDPGLGLRLIYFSYDVKMKEKGDIPEGYSVSREKKERFSLILESASTNQTSMYLCASSLYGNPETQYFGPGTRLLVL.

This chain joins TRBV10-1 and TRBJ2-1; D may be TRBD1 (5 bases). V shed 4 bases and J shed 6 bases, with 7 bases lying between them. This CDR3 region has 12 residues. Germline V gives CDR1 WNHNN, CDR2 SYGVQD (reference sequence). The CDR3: CASSGQFNEQFF. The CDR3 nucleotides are TGCGCCAGCAGTGGACAGTTCAATGAGCAGTTCTTC.

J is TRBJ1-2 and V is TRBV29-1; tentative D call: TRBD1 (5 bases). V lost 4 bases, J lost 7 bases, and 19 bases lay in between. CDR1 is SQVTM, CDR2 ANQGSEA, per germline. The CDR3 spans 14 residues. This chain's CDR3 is CSVVRSGQGFGYTF. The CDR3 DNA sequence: TGCAGCGTTGTTAGGTCCGGGCAGGGCTTTGGCTACACCTTC. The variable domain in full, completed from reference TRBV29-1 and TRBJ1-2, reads SAVISQKPSRDICQRGTSLTIQCQVDSQVTMMFWYRQQPGQSLTLIATANQGSEATYESGFVIDKFPISRPNLTFSTLTVSNMSPEDSSIYLCSVVRSGQGFGYTFGSGTRLTVV.

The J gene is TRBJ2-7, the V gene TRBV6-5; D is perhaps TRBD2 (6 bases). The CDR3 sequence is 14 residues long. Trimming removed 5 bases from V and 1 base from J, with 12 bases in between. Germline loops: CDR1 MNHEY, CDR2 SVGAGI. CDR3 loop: CASSPLAGSYEQYF. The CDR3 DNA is TGTGCCAGCAGTCCCTTGGCGGGGTCCTACGAGCAGTACTTC.

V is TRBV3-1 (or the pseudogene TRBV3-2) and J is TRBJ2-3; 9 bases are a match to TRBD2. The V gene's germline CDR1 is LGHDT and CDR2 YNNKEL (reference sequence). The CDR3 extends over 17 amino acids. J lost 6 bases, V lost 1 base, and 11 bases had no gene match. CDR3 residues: CASSQVWRGGQGDTQYF. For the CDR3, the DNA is TGTGCCAGCAGCCAAGTTTGGCGGGGGGGCCAGGGCGATACGCAGTATTTT.

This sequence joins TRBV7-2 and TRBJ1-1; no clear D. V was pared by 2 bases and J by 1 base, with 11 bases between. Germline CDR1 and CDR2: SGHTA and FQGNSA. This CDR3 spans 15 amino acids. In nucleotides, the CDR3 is TGTGCCAGCAGCTTAAGTGCGGGCACGAACACTGAAGCTTTCTTT. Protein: CASSLSAGTNTEAFF.

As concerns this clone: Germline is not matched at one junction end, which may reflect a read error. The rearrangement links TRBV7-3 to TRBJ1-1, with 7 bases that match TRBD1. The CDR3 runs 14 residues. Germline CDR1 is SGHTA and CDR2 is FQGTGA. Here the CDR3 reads CASSFPGQRSIRDF. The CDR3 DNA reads TGTGCCAGCAGCTTCCCGGGACAGAGGTCCATACGGGACTTT.

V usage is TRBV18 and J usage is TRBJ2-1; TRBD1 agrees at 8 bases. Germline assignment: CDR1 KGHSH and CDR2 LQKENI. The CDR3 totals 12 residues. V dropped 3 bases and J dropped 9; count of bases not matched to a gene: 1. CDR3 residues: CASSPDRAEQFF. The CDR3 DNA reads TGTGCCAGCTCACCGGACAGGGCTGAGCAGTTCTTC.

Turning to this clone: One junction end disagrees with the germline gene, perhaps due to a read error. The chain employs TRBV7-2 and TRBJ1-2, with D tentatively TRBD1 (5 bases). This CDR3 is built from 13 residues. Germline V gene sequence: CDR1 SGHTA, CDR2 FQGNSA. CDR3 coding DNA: TGTGCCAGCAGCCTGACTGAGTGGGGAGGGGCGGGCTTC. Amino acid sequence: CASSLTEWGGAGF. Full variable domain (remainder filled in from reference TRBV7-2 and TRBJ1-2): GAGVSQSPSNKVTEKGKDVELRCDPISGHTALYWYRQSLGQGLEFLIYFQGNSAPDKSGLPSDRFSAERTGGSVSTLTIQRTQQEDSAVYLCASSLTEWGGAGFGSGTRLTVV.

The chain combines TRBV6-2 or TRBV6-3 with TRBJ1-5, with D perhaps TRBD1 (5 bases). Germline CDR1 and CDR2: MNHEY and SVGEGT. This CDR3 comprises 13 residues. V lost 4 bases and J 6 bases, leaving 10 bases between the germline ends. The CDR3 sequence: CASSSLGGQPQHF. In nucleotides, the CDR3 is TGTGCCAGCAGTTCTCTTGGGGGTCAGCCCCAGCATTTT.

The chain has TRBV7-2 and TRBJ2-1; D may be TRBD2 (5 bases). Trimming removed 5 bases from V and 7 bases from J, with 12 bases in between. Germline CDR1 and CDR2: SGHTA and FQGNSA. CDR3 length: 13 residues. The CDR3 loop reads CASSPSPGNEQFF. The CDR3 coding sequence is TGTGCCAGCAGCCCAAGTCCGGGAAATGAGCAGTTCTTC.

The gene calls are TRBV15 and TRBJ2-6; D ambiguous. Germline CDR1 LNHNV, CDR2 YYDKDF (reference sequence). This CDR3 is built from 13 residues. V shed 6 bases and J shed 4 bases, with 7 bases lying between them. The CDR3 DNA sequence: TGTGCCACCAGGGTGGCGGGGGCCAACGTCCTGACTTTC. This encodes CATRVAGANVLTF.

For the CDR3, the DNA is TGTGCCAGCAGCCTAAGGGGCTACGAGCAGTACTTC. Translating it yields CASSLRGYEQYF. This rearrangement joins TRBV12-3 or TRBV12-4 to TRBJ2-7; perhaps TRBD1 as D (5 bases). The CDR3 contains 12 residues. Deletions cut 6 bases from V and 3 bases from J, with 9 bases between.